This T cell receptor beta chain was observed in a study of T cell responses to AZD1222 COVID-19 vaccine (dated by TCRdb to the early 2020s). For the wider study: AZD1222 recipients with second doses at about 4 weeks or about 12 weeks were pooled, because spike-specific TCR depth and breadth did not differ between schedules. A total of 233 trial participants underwent TCR sequencing, of whom 200 to 220 had received two doses of AZD1222 and about 25 had received two doses of the MenACWY control vaccine. Enrollment into the trials was organized by age into subgroups of 18-55, 56-69 and 70-plus years, and those subgroups contained about 160, 30 and 59 TCR-sequenced participants, respectively. Broader findings and caveats from the paper: Because no samples from the day 14 peak response were available, repertoires could be characterized only after the peak T cell response. Reportedly, close to half of the unique spike-specific TCRs recognized epitopes lying outside the regions that are mutated in the B.1.351 and B.1.1.7 variants. Only six AZD1222 recipients were SARS-CoV-2 seropositive at baseline, limiting conclusions about previously exposed vaccinees. Vaccine-associated CD4 TCRs spanned the whole spike protein, with dominant responses in regions 160-218 and 743-854. Most participants were white British and females outnumbered males, and the authors suggested that clonal diversity may have been underestimated. A significant rise in spike-specific TCR breadth and depth was observed after two AZD1222 doses relative to day 0 and relative to MenACWY recipients. The 56-69-year group was small, and its depth increase did not reach significance, likely because of low power.

As concerns this clone: Its antigen remains undetermined. No much larger clonotype is one base removed from it; base qualities were not supplied.

The CDR3 regions of human TCRbeta chains were analyzed by immunosequencing. Turning to the authors' computational methods: TCRs in the repertoires were matched against a reference library of SARS-CoV-2-specific TCRs that had been generated with the MIRA antigen-specificity platform. Breadth was defined as the fraction of unique TCRs that were SARS-CoV-2-associated, and depth was defined as the fraction of total T cells that were SARS-CoV-2-associated. Each spike-specific TCR was assigned to its reactive spike region and to a CD4 or CD8 class using the MIRA data. Log10-transformed breadth and depth values were compared by one-way ANOVA with Sidak's multiple comparisons tests. The source is immuneACCESS, and TCRdb retained only in-frame sequences with V and J called. Part of the clones is not carried over; for the studies checked, unresolved V genes explain less than half of this, and the remainder is unexplained. Clone size and V and J calls were adopted from that table, with D and trimming inferred from the DNA. This sample gives around 100,000 clones in total; 90% of them show up just once. The ten largest clones capture 1% to 1.5% of the sample.

Explained via the paper, the time point label denotes: baseline before first vaccination. Vaccinee samples came from UK trials COV001 and COV002, including a single-blind randomized controlled phase 2/3 trial of AZD1222 (ChAdOx1 nCoV-19) in healthy adults. For TCRbeta chain sequencing, PBMC samples from trial participants were taken at day 0 and at day 28 after the second dose. Including the terminal cysteine and phenylalanine, the CDR3 comprises 18 residues. The entry retains the CDR3 DNA only, 54 bases that are in frame from base 1. The germline V gene supplies CDR1 SGHVS and CDR2 FQNEAQ. V and J are trimmed by 4 bases and 0 bases, and the gene matches miss 9 bases of the junction.

The source was peripheral blood, collected on day 0 of AZD1222 vaccination. The chain is assembled from TRBV7-8 and TRBJ2-1, with TRBD2 matching 10 junction bases. This clonotype originated in an adult in good health. At the DNA level, the sequence is TGTGCCAGCAGCTCCGGACTAGCGGCAGACTTCTCCTACAATGAGCAGTTCTTC. It specifies CASSSGLAADFSYNEQFF.